Here is one T cell receptor (beta chain) with its context. This entry is derived from a study of regulatory T cells in long-lasting Graves disease. For TCR beta, libraries came from iRepertoire HTBI primers and Arm-PCR of CDR3 regions. MiXCR was run by TCRdb on the multiplex PCR reads, yielding one entry per CDR3 protein. The sample carries a few hundred thousand distinct CDR3 sequences, 20% to 30% recorded once. Stated time point: persistent/refractory GD, antithyroid drugs over 5 years with positive TRAb. RNA from PBMCs was the source of the TCR library. Germline values: CDR1 SGHTA, CDR2 FQGNSA. This CDR3 comprises 13 residues. With 1 base removed from V and 3 bases from J, the gap between germline ends came to 7 bases.

The chain couples TRBV7-2 to TRBJ2-7; no clear D gene. This sequence was found in a female donor with Graves disease. The specimen was peripheral blood mononuclear cells (PBMCs), collected when the disease was refractory, from a patient treated with antithyroid drugs. The CDR3 is CASSLERLYEQYF. The DNA for the CDR3 is TGTGCCAGCAGCTTAGAACGCCTCTACGAGCAGTACTTC.